One and the same sample provided the 12 T cell receptor beta chains below, sequenced in a study of T cell responses to AZD1222 COVID-19 vaccine. Sequencing used immunoSEQ multiplex PCR; TCRdb keeps in-frame clones, though not all of them. The sample contains over 130,000 clones, approximately 90% of which appear only once. The specimen was peripheral blood, collected 28 days after the second AZD1222 dose. The receptors here all came from an adult who received the AZD1222 COVID-19 vaccine.

The V call is TRBV19, the J call TRBJ1-6; D is unresolved. Germline CDR1 and CDR2: LNHDA and SQIVND (reference sequence). With 3 bases removed from V and 9 bases from J, the gap between germline ends came to 12 bases. This CDR3 region has 14 residues. The CDR3 sequence: CASSIGEVASPLHF. DNA of the CDR3: TGTGCCAGTAGTATCGGGGAGGTCGCTTCACCCCTCCACTTT.

The chain has TRBV3-1 (or the pseudogene TRBV3-2) and TRBJ2-7; 7 bases agree with TRBD2. The CDR3 is 15 residues long. Looked up from germline, CDR1 is LGHDT and CDR2 is YNNKEL (reference sequence). V lost 4 bases to trimming and J lost 7 bases; unmatched junction nucleotides: 13. The CDR3 region is CASSPSPSGEKEQYF. The CDR3 bases are TGTGCCAGCAGCCCATCACCAAGCGGGGAAAAGGAGCAGTACTTC.

CDR3 coding DNA: TGTGCCAGCAGCGTGGGACTAGACGGGCTCGAGCAGTACTTC. This translates into CASSVGLDGLEQYF. The chain employs TRBV7-9 and TRBJ2-7; 8 bases line up with TRBD2. V gave up 5 bases and J gave up 6 bases; unmatched junction bases: 9. There are 14 residues in the CDR3. CDR1 is SEHNR, CDR2 FQNEAQ, per germline (reference sequence).

The chain is built from TRBV4-3 and TRBJ2-4; 7 positions agree with TRBD1. The CDR3 is 21 residues long. In germline, CDR1 is LGHNA, CDR2 YSLEER. V was pared by 1 base and J by 0 bases, with 18 bases of the junction left unmatched. CDR3 sequence reads: CASSQGRRPGQRLLAKNIQYF. In DNA, the CDR3 is TGCGCCAGCAGCCAAGGGCGGAGGCCGGGACAGCGGCTTTTAGCCAAAAACATTCAGTACTTC.

This clone was counted only a few times. V and J are TRBV6-5 and TRBJ2-7; D ambiguous. Per germline, CDR1 MNHEY and CDR2 SVGAGI. V lost 6 bases to trimming and J lost 6 bases, with 18 bases between them. This CDR3 has 14 amino acids. CDR3 sequence (DNA): TGTGCCAGCAGCCGGGCCCGGCTCTCGGCCGAGCAGTACTTC. It yields the protein CASSRARLSAEQYF.

This chain links TRBV7-9 with TRBJ1-1; no definite D call. V was pared by 3 bases and J by 7 bases, with 12 bases between. The CDR3 sequence is 13 residues long. CDR1 SEHNR and CDR2 FQNEAQ come from the germline V gene (reference sequence). The CDR3 is CASSFSHTGEAFF. The CDR3, as DNA: TGTGCCAGCAGCTTCTCTCATACGGGTGAAGCTTTCTTT.

The gene calls are TRBV9 and TRBJ2-2; D uncertain. The CDR3 has 13 amino acids. Germline V lookup: CDR1 SGDLS, CDR2 YYNGEE. The V end lost 0 bases, the J end lost 8 bases, and 8 bases lay between the germline ends. The CDR3 spells CASSVAGPGELFF. The CDR3, as DNA: TGTGCCAGCAGCGTAGCTGGTCCGGGGGAGCTGTTTTTT.

This clone appeared once. This chain joins TRBV2 and TRBJ1-2, with 9 bases aligning to TRBD1. The germline V gene has CDR1 SNHLY and CDR2 FYNNEI. This CDR3 has 14 amino acids. The J segment lost 5 bases and the V segment lost 7 bases, leaving 8 bases of the junction unmatched. The CDR3 bases are TGTGCCAGCATTTACAGGGGGCACAATTATGGCTACACCTTC. It is translated as CASIYRGHNYGYTF.

The rearrangement uses TRBV12-5 and TRBJ2-7; TRBD2 matches 10 bases. The V segment lost 2 bases and the J segment 2 bases; nucleotides outside the gene matches: 21. The germline V gene has CDR1 LGHNT and CDR2 FRNRAP. The CDR3 sequence is 21 residues long. CDR3 in DNA: TGTGCTAGTGGTTTGCCCCCCCGGGACAGCAGATTAGCGGGAGGAACCTACGAGCAGTACTTC. Translating gives CASGLPPRDSRLAGGTYEQYF.

This sequence joins TRBV28 and TRBJ2-1; 12 bases agree with TRBD2. V lost 5 bases and J lost 8; bases outside the gene matches: 4. Germline V gives CDR1 MDHEN, CDR2 SYDVKM. The CDR3 extends over 14 amino acids. Here the CDR3 reads CASSLAGGPDEQFF. The DNA for the CDR3 is TGTGCCAGCAGTCTAGCGGGAGGGCCAGATGAGCAGTTCTTC.

This chain connects TRBV7-9 to TRBJ2-2; unclear D gene. Deletions cut 5 bases from V and 3 bases from J, with 13 bases between. This CDR3 is 15 amino acids long. Germline CDR1 and CDR2: SEHNR and FQNEAQ (reference sequence). The CDR3 here is CASSLRRVYTGELFF. DNA for the CDR3: TGTGCCAGCAGCCTCCGGAGAGTGTACACCGGGGAGCTGTTTTTT.

The V gene is TRBV6-2 or TRBV6-3, the J gene TRBJ2-1, with 7 bases aligning to TRBD1. Germline assignment: CDR1 MNHEY and CDR2 SVGEGT. V lost 2 bases, J lost 0 bases, and 7 bases stayed unmatched. The CDR3 covers 17 residues. The CDR3 loop reads CASSYPGDRSSYNEQFF. DNA for the CDR3: TGTGCCAGCAGTTACCCTGGGGACAGAAGCTCCTACAATGAGCAGTTCTTC.